A selection of T cell receptor beta chains follows, all from one sample in a study of cytomegalovirus exposure and HLA in healthy donors. TCRdb's table, derived via immunoSEQ multiplex PCR, lists solely in-frame clones and lacks some. Counted here are some 120,000 clones, 77% occurring once; the ten biggest clones make up 10% to 15%. Sequenced: PBMCs. Receptors originate from a woman between 35 and 50 years old in good health and CMV-seropositive. Each CDR3 is given with its conserved first and last residue. Fields, in order: V gene, D gene, clone size, J gene, CDR3 protein, CDR3 DNA. D genes are given only for firm matches. Clone size is stated in some rows and not others, as once, few, many or a class when expanded.

TRBV29-1	.	.	TRBJ1-1	CSVGPSNTEAFF	TGCAGCGTTGGTCCCAGTAACACTGAAGCTTTCTTT
TRBV28	.	.	TRBJ1-5	CASGFSNQPQHF	TGTGCCAGCGGCTTTAGCAATCAGCCCCAGCATTTT
TRBV19	.	.	TRBJ1-5	CASSITGSNQPQHF	TGTGCCAGTAGTATCACCGGTAGCAATCAGCCCCAGCATTTT
TRBV27	.	.	TRBJ2-6	CASSPPQGMGSGANVLTF	TGTGCCAGCAGTCCCCCGCAGGGGATGGGCTCTGGGGCCAACGTCCTGACTTTC
TRBV7-3	.	.	TRBJ2-3	CASSDYGTQYF	TGTGCCAGCAGCGACTACGGTACGCAGTATTTT
TRBV7-3	TRBD2	few	TRBJ2-1	CASSQRGSSEQFF	TGTGCCAGCAGCCAACGCGGGAGCAGTGAGCAGTTCTTC
TRBV7-3	TRBD2	.	TRBJ2-1	CASSLGGGAGGGEQFF	TGTGCCAGCAGCTTAGGGGGTGGAGCGGGAGGGGGTGAGCAGTTCTTC
TRBV5-1	.	.	TRBJ1-1	CASSKDRGRMNTEAFF	TGCGCCAGCAGTAAAGATCGGGGGAGGATGAACACTGAAGCTTTCTTT
TRBV19	.	once	TRBJ1-5	CASSVGDSNQPQHF	TGTGCCAGTAGCGTAGGGGATAGCAATCAGCCCCAGCATTTT
TRBV6-1	.	.	TRBJ1-5	CASSQGLFDQPQHF	TGTGCCAGCTCGCAGGGTTTGTTCGATCAGCCCCAGCATTTT